The entry below gives a single TCR beta chain sequence along with its context. Its antigen is not known. Distinct nucleotide sequences in the sample also encode this CDR3. CDR1 is MNHEY and CDR2 is SVGAGI in the germline V gene. V was pared by 0 bases and J by 3 bases, with 6 bases between. This CDR3 is 13 amino acids long. These data originate in a study of cytomegalovirus exposure and HLA in healthy donors. Study-wide findings and caveats: Cytomegalovirus association was listed for 170 or so TCR beta chains.

The PCR employed 60 Vbeta primers together with 13 Jbeta primers. Clones were sequenced by immunoSEQ multiplex PCR, and TCRdb holds only the in-frame ones, with some missing. The sample has some 150,000 clones; approximately 79% are singletons. The chain combines TRBV6-5 with TRBJ2-7; no definite D call. Sequenced material: PBMCs. The source is a male donor in good health and CMV-seronegative. CDR3 region: CASSYSTGYEQYF. CDR3 DNA: TGTGCCAGCAGTTACTCGACGGGCTACGAGCAGTACTTC.